This passage covers 19 T cell receptor beta chains from one sample sequenced in a study of T cells in Graves' hyperthyroidism and ophthalmopathy. Amplification targeted TCR beta CDR3 regions from RNA transcripts. The TCR CDR3 first-round RT-PCR relied on the HTBI primer set. TCRdb re-called the multiplex PCR reads with MiXCR, one entry per CDR3 protein. The sample records over 550,000 distinct CDR3 sequences, approximately 15% being singletons. Material for sequencing was blood. The source is a woman aged 18-30 years with Graves' hyperthyroidism.

This clonotype was detected ten times or more. The chain couples TRBV30 to TRBJ2-1; the D call may be TRBD1 or TRBD2 (5 bases each). The V end was cut by 4 bases, the J end by 7 bases, with 17 bases between. This CDR3 contains 14 residues. Germline CDR1 reads GTSNPN; CDR2 reads SVGIG (reference sequence). The CDR3 spells CAWKIRGWPNEQFF. CDR3 nucleotide sequence: TGTGCCTGGAAAATTCGGGGCTGGCCAAATGAGCAGTTCTTC.

This clonotype was observed a handful of times. The chain employs TRBV28 and TRBJ2-7, with 11 bases aligning to TRBD2. This CDR3 is built from 17 residues. V was clipped by 1 base and J by 5 bases; unmatched bases: 10. The germline V gene has CDR1 MDHEN and CDR2 SYDVKM. In DNA form, the CDR3 reads TGTGCCAGCAGTTTATTGTTGGTAGCGGGAGGGCCCCACGAGCAGTACTTC. This gives the protein CASSLLLVAGGPHEQYF.

This clonotype was observed a few times. The V call is TRBV5-5, the J call TRBJ1-3; weak D call: TRBD1 (6 bases). CDR1 and CDR2 from the germline V gene are SGHKS and YYEKEE (reference sequence). The ends were cut back, 0 bases at V and 4 bases at J, with 17 bases in the middle. The CDR3 runs 17 residues. This chain's CDR3 is CASSLAPDSRVGNTIYF. The CDR3 DNA sequence: TGTGCCAGCAGCTTGGCTCCGGACAGTCGGGTCGGAAACACCATATATTTT.

A remark on this clonotype: This may arise from a read error, as a much more abundant clone is one base away. The rearrangement uses TRBV3-1 and TRBJ2-1; 9 bases match TRBD2. The CDR3 has 17 amino acids. Germline lookup yields CDR1 LGHDT and CDR2 YNNKEL (reference sequence). CDR3 sequence: CASSQDLLAGSHSEHFF. The CDR3 nucleotides are TGTGCCAGCAGCCAAGATCTTCTAGCGGGGTCCCACAGTGAGCATTTCTTC.

This clonotype has a count of ten or more. The rearrangement uses TRBV28 and TRBJ2-7; no clear D. The CDR3 covers 13 residues. Germline CDR1 and CDR2: MDHEN and SYDVKM. Between the trimmed V and J ends, which lost 2 bases and 2 bases, there was a span of 7 bases. DNA of the CDR3: TGTGCCAGCAGTTTAGGCTTCCCCTACGAGCAGTACTTC. Its translation: CASSLGFPYEQYF.

In its sample, this clonotype was seen many times. The chain recombines TRBV27 with TRBJ2-3, with 11 bases lining up with TRBD2. This CDR3 is 15 amino acids long. The V segment lost 6 bases and the J segment 6 bases; nucleotides outside the gene matches: 8. Per the germline V gene, CDR1 is MNHEY and CDR2 is SMNVEV (reference sequence). The CDR3 bases are TGTGCCAGCAGACCCGGGACTAGCGGCGGGGATACGCAGTATTTT. Amino acid sequence: CASRPGTSGGDTQYF.

This clonotype has a count of ten or more. This rearrangement joins TRBV5-1 to TRBJ1-2; D remains unclear. The CDR3 is 15 residues long. The V end lost 3 bases, the J end lost 5 bases, and 17 bases lay between the germline ends. CDR1 SGHRS and CDR2 YFSETQ come from the germline V gene. CDR3 sequence reads: CASSSDGGDWYGYTF. The CDR3 coding sequence is TGCGCCAGCAGCTCGGACGGAGGTGATTGGTATGGCTACACCTTC. The whole variable domain, remainder taken from reference TRBV5-1 and TRBJ1-2, is KAGVTQTPRYLIKTRGQQVTLSCSPISGHRSVSWYQQTPGQGLQFLFEYFSETQRNKGNFPGRFSGRQFSNSRSEMNVSTLELGDSALYLCASSSDGGDWYGYTFGSGTRLTVV.

The chain recombines TRBV6-1 with TRBJ1-2, with no clear D. Trimming shortened V by 6 bases and J by 4 bases, and 12 bases separated the two germline ends. The CDR3 runs 13 residues. The germline CDR1 and CDR2 sequences are MNHNS and SASEGT. CDR3 sequence reads: CASRLTDFYGYTF. In DNA form, the CDR3 reads TGTGCCAGCAGGTTAACAGATTTCTATGGCTACACCTTC.

The chain is built from TRBV19 and TRBJ2-7; the D is unclear. This CDR3 contains 14 residues. V was cut by 4 bases and J by 8 bases, with 18 bases left in between. Germline loops: CDR1 LNHDA, CDR2 SQIVND (reference sequence). CDR3 nucleotides: TGTGCCAGTAGTACGGACGCCCGTTGGAGACAGCAGTACTTC. The encoded protein is CASSTDARWRQQYF.

This chain links TRBV15 with TRBJ1-1, with a weak D call TRBD1 (6 bases). This CDR3 is 13 amino acids long. The germline V gene encodes CDR1 LNHNV and CDR2 YYDKDF (reference sequence). V was trimmed by 2 bases and J by 11 bases, leaving 15 bases between them. The CDR3 reads CATSRSRDNAAFF. CDR3 nucleotide sequence: TGTGCCACCAGCAGATCCCGGGACAACGCTGCTTTCTTT.

This rearrangement joins TRBV7-2 to TRBJ2-2, with TRBD1 matching 12 bases. J was trimmed by 5 bases and V by 4 bases; bases with no gene match: 5. This CDR3 comprises 16 residues. CDR1 and CDR2 from the germline V gene are SGHTA and FQGNSA. The CDR3 reads CASSSGTGGMTGELFF. CDR3 in DNA: TGTGCCAGCAGCTCCGGGACAGGGGGCATGACCGGGGAGCTGTTTTTT.

This rearrangement joins TRBV28 to TRBJ1-4; weak D call: TRBD1 (5 bases). This CDR3 has 16 amino acids. V was clipped by 6 bases and J by 0 bases, with 14 bases between them. The V gene's germline CDR1 is MDHEN and CDR2 SYDVKM. The CDR3 protein is CASSSRDGTTNEKLFF. The CDR3 DNA reads as TGTGCCAGCAGCTCCCGGGACGGAACAACTAATGAAAAACTGTTTTTT.

This chain links TRBV7-2 with TRBJ2-2, with no clear D. The V gene's germline CDR1 is SGHTA and CDR2 FQGNSA. This CDR3 has 15 residues. V lost 4 bases to trimming and J lost 6 bases, with 15 bases between them. The CDR3 sequence: CASSSALLFAGELFF. The CDR3, as DNA: TGTGCCAGCAGCTCCGCCCTACTCTTCGCCGGGGAGCTGTTTTTT.

This clonotype was observed many times. The chain is built from TRBV20-1 and TRBJ2-7; possibly TRBD1 or TRBD2 for D (5 bases each). The V end was cut by 3 bases, the J end by 1 base, with 25 bases between. This CDR3 is built from 18 residues. Germline lookup yields CDR1 DFQATT and CDR2 SNEGSKA (reference sequence). DNA for the CDR3: TGCAGTGCTAGGGAAGGACTGGGGTTGGGGCCTTCGTCCTACGAGCAGTACTTC. It is translated as CSAREGLGLGPSSYEQYF.

The chain has TRBV29-1 and TRBJ2-3, with 7 positions matching TRBD1. CDR1 SQVTM and CDR2 ANQGSEA come from the germline V gene. J gave up 4 bases and V 5 bases, and 3 bases lay outside the gene matches. This CDR3 has 12 amino acids. The CDR3 DNA reads TGCAGCGTTACGACAGGGCCAGATACGCAGTATTTT. It encodes CSVTTGPDTQYF.

The table lists this clonotype with many counts. V is TRBV7-2 and J is TRBJ2-7; 9 bases agree with TRBD1. CDR3 size: 14 residues. Germline CDR1 is SGHTA and CDR2 is FQGNSA. Trimming took 4 bases from V and 6 from J; bases not matched to a gene: 7. This CDR3 is CASSWGQGLGEQYF. In DNA form, the CDR3 reads TGTGCCAGCAGCTGGGGACAGGGTCTAGGCGAGCAGTACTTC.

The V call is TRBV5-1, the J call TRBJ1-4; 9 bases are shared with TRBD1. CDR3 length equals 13 residues. Germline CDR1 and CDR2: SGHRS and YFSETQ. The V gene end was trimmed by 4 bases and the J gene end by 7 bases; junction bases not matched to a gene: 2. The CDR3: CASSGTGTEKLFF. CDR3 sequence (DNA): TGCGCCAGCAGCGGGACAGGGACTGAAAAACTGTTTTTT.

The table lists this clonotype with many counts. This chain joins TRBV5-1 and TRBJ2-7; 7 nucleotides agree with TRBD1. This CDR3 has 15 residues. V gave up 4 bases and J gave up 0 bases; unmatched junction bases: 7. Germline V gives CDR1 SGHRS, CDR2 YFSETQ. CDR3 sequence reads: CASSPDRARSYEQYF. CDR3 DNA: TGCGCCAGCAGCCCCGACAGGGCCCGCTCCTACGAGCAGTACTTC. Combining the CDR3 with reference TRBV5-1 and TRBJ2-7 gives the whole variable domain KAGVTQTPRYLIKTRGQQVTLSCSPISGHRSVSWYQQTPGQGLQFLFEYFSETQRNKGNFPGRFSGRQFSNSRSEMNVSTLELGDSALYLCASSPDRARSYEQYFGPGTRLTVT.

This clonotype was seen a few times. J is TRBJ1-5 and V is TRBV7-2; 8 bases fit TRBD1. The CDR3 spans 16 residues. CDR1 is SGHTA and CDR2 is FQGNSA in the germline V gene. V was clipped by 1 base and J by 6 bases; unmatched bases: 8. CDR3: CASSLVTGGHGQPQHF. The CDR3 DNA reads as TGTGCCAGCAGCTTAGTTACAGGGGGTCACGGTCAGCCCCAGCATTTT.